The clone carrying this T cell receptor beta chain was seen more than once but under ten times. Its antigen is not known. Barcoded TCR alpha and TCR beta cDNA libraries with UMIs came from 5'RACE using constant-segment primers. MiXCR, applied by TCRdb to the 5' RACE reads, yields one record per CDR3 protein. This table has fewer than 600,000 distinct CDR3 sequences, less than 25% appearing once. The data derive from a study of T-cell memory formation after mild COVID-19. General observations from the study: There were some responding clones in pre-infection memory, which suggested that cross-reactive memory had joined.

Germline lookup yields CDR1 MGHDK and CDR2 SYGVNS. CDR3 length: 15 amino acids. V lost 5 bases and J 2 bases, leaving 14 bases between the germline ends. The sequence derives from an adult woman who had mild COVID-19 (a few samples of this study predate the infection). Cell type and time point are not known. The sequenced sample was PBMCs or a T cell subset sorted from them (not recorded which). The V gene is TRBV25-1, the J gene TRBJ2-3, with unresolved D. The CDR3 loop reads CASSSAAVYTDTQYF. CDR3 nucleotide sequence: TGTGCCAGCAGTTCGGCTGCGGTCTACACAGATACGCAGTATTTT.